The entry below describes one T cell receptor beta chain. This sample is part of a study of T-cell memory formation after mild COVID-19. From the 5' RACE reads, TCRdb called clonotypes with MiXCR, one entry per CDR3 protein. The sample holds around 250,000 distinct CDR3 sequences, 7.5% to 10% seen once. The CDR3 spans 16 residues. Trimming left V 1 base short and J 5 bases short, with 17 bases between. This sequence originates from a young man who had mild COVID-19 (a few samples of this study predate the infection). Cell type and time point are not known. The chain combines TRBV23-1 with TRBJ2-5, with D possibly TRBD1 on 5 matching bases. TRBV23-1 is sorted into the ORF group, with uncertain function. The specimen sequenced was PBMCs or a T cell subset sorted from them (not recorded which). The CDR3, as DNA: TGCGCCAGCAGTCAATACACAGGTCGTGAGGTGGAGACCCAGTACTTC. Its protein is CASSQYTGREVETQYF.